These T cell receptor beta chains were read from a single sample in a study of blood T cell repertoires in COVID-19. Profiling relied on immunoSEQ multiplex PCR, and the TCRdb table lists in-frame clones only, not all of them. In the table there are about 170,000 clones, roughly 80% of which are singletons. The sample comprised peripheral blood. The receptors derive from a man aged 55-75 years with acute or convalescent COVID-19. Each CDR3 is given with its conserved first and last residue. Each record gives: D gene, J gene, V gene, clone size, CDR3 protein, CDR3 DNA. The D gene is left open where the match is weak. Size is stated for part of the rows, as once, few or many counts, or as a class when the clone is expanded.

D: TRBD1; J: TRBJ1-5; V: TRBV6-1; size: -; CDR3: CASSEVPDREGQPQHF; DNA: TGTGCCAGCAGTGAAGTCCCGGACAGGGAGGGTCAGCCCCAGCATTTT
D: -; J: TRBJ1-2; V: TRBV6-1; size: -; CDR3: CASSDGDVGYTF; DNA: TGTGCCAGCAGTGACGGAGACGTAGGCTACACCTTC
D: -; J: TRBJ2-2; V: TRBV2; size: -; CDR3: CASSEGSGTGELFF; DNA: TGTGCCAGCAGTGAAGGTAGCGGCACCGGGGAGCTGTTTTTT
D: TRBD1; J: TRBJ1-1; V: TRBV5-1; size: few; CDR3: CASSIQGDTEAFF; DNA: TGCGCCAGCAGCATTCAGGGGGACACTGAAGCTTTCTTT
D: -; J: TRBJ1-4; V: TRBV6-1; size: -; CDR3: CASSEDGNQEKLFF; DNA: TGTGCCAGCAGTGAAGACGGGAACCAGGAAAAACTGTTTTTT
D: -; J: TRBJ2-5; V: TRBV18; size: -; CDR3: CASSPQETSQETQYF; DNA: TGTGCCAGCTCACCACAGGAGACGTCACAAGAGACCCAGTACTTC
D: TRBD2; J: TRBJ2-5; V: TRBV27; size: -; CDR3: CASSPASGVGTQYF; DNA: TGTGCCAGCAGCCCCGCTAGCGGGGTGGGCACCCAGTACTTC
D: -; J: TRBJ2-7; V: TRBV3-1/TRBV3-2; size: once; CDR3: CASSGGAQYEQYF; DNA: TGTGCCAGCAGCGGGGGGGCCCAATACGAGCAGTACTTC
D: -; J: TRBJ1-6; V: TRBV6-1; size: -; CDR3: CASSERTVSPLHF; DNA: TGTGCCAGCAGTGAGCGGACAGTTTCACCCCTCCACTTT
D: TRBD1; J: TRBJ1-4; V: TRBV19; size: -; CDR3: CASSAGGRANEKLFF; DNA: TGTGCCAGTAGTGCAGGGGGTCGGGCTAATGAAAAACTGTTTTTT
D: -; J: TRBJ1-4; V: TRBV25-1; size: -; CDR3: CASSERGHRSEKLFF; DNA: TGTGCCAGCAGTGAGAGGGGACACCGTAGTGAAAAACTGTTTTTT
D: -; J: TRBJ2-7; V: TRBV23-1; size: -; CDR3: CANGTQGYEQYF; DNA: TGCGCCAACGGGACACAAGGCTACGAGCAGTACTTC
D: TRBD1; J: TRBJ1-1; V: TRBV7-2; size: -; CDR3: CASSSWGQSGTEAFF; DNA: TGTGCCAGCAGCTCCTGGGGACAGTCAGGCACTGAAGCTTTCTTT
D: -; J: TRBJ2-3; V: TRBV6-2/TRBV6-3; size: -; CDR3: CASSSSTSGGYTDTQYF; DNA: -
D: TRBD2; J: TRBJ2-1; V: TRBV7-2; size: -; CDR3: CASSLVWLGGGLNNEQFF; DNA: TGTGCCAGCAGCTTAGTTTGGTTGGGCGGGGGGTTAAACAATGAGCAGTTCTTC
D: -; J: TRBJ2-7; V: TRBV3-1/TRBV3-2; size: once; CDR3: CASSQGGTLTLYEQYF; DNA: TGTGCCAGCAGCCAAGGTGGGACACTAACCCTCTACGAGCAGTACTTC
D: TRBD1; J: TRBJ2-1; V: TRBV15; size: -; CDR3: CATSRANRIGGQFNEQFF; DNA: TGTGCCACCAGCAGAGCTAATCGTATAGGGGGACAGTTCAATGAGCAGTTCTTC
D: -; J: TRBJ2-3; V: TRBV5-1; size: -; CDR3: CASSLNGGTDTQYF; DNA: TGCGCCAGCAGCTTGAACGGGGGCACAGATACGCAGTATTTT
D: -; J: TRBJ2-1; V: TRBV11-2; size: -; CDR3: CASSLISSVYNEQFF; DNA: TGTGCCAGCAGCCTAATAAGTAGCGTTTACAATGAGCAGTTCTTC
D: -; J: TRBJ2-4; V: TRBV3-1/TRBV3-2; size: -; CDR3: CASSQGRVQSNIQYF; DNA: TGTGCCAGCAGCCAAGGGAGGGTGCAGAGCAACATTCAGTACTTC
D: -; J: TRBJ1-5; V: TRBV7-2; size: -; CDR3: CASSLKGGGNQPQHF; DNA: TGTGCCAGCAGCTTAAAAGGAGGAGGCAATCAGCCCCAGCATTTT
D: TRBD2; J: TRBJ2-5; V: TRBV2; size: -; CDR3: CASTLGIAGGPEYF; DNA: TGTGCCAGCACCCTGGGGATAGCGGGGGGGCCGGAGTACTTC
D: -; J: TRBJ2-1; V: TRBV19; size: -; CDR3: CASSMGGGIYNEQFF; DNA: TGTGCCAGTAGTATGGGAGGGGGGATTTACAATGAGCAGTTCTTC
D: -; J: TRBJ2-1; V: TRBV5-6; size: -; CDR3: CASDIQGEQFF; DNA: TGTGCCAGCGACATACAGGGTGAGCAGTTCTTC
D: TRBD1; J: TRBJ2-1; V: TRBV7-3; size: -; CDR3: CASSRADRPNEQFF; DNA: TGTGCCAGCAGCCGAGCGGACAGGCCCAATGAGCAGTTCTTC
D: -; J: TRBJ2-7; V: TRBV2; size: once; CDR3: CASAVRSEYEQYF; DNA: TGTGCCAGCGCCGTCAGGTCCGAGTACGAGCAGTACTTC
D: -; J: TRBJ2-2; V: TRBV29-1; size: once; CDR3: CSVSDTGELFF; DNA: TGCAGCGTGTCCGACACCGGGGAGCTGTTTTTT
D: TRBD1; J: TRBJ1-2; V: TRBV9; size: -; CDR3: CASSDPGQGGPGLYGYTF; DNA: TGTGCCAGCAGCGATCCGGGACAGGGGGGCCCAGGCCTATATGGCTACACCTTC
D: -; J: TRBJ1-2; V: TRBV7-8; size: -; CDR3: CASRGLRAGGYTF; DNA: TGTGCCAGCCGTGGTTTAAGGGCGGGCGGCTACACCTTC
D: TRBD1; J: TRBJ1-1; V: TRBV19; size: -; CDR3: CASRPRSRGLEAFF; DNA: TGTGCCAGTAGGCCCAGATCCAGGGGGCTAGAAGCTTTCTTT
D: TRBD1; J: TRBJ2-5; V: TRBV5-1; size: -; CDR3: CASRNQQGAQETQYF; DNA: TGCGCCAGCAGGAACCAACAGGGGGCCCAAGAGACCCAGTACTTC
D: -; J: TRBJ2-3; V: TRBV10-1; size: -; CDR3: CASSESRHTDTQYF; DNA: TGCGCCAGCAGTGAGTCCAGGCACACAGATACGCAGTATTTT
D: TRBD2; J: TRBJ2-2; V: TRBV6-6; size: -; CDR3: CASSRRDWYSGDTGELFF; DNA: TGTGCCAGCAGCCGACGGGACTGGTATAGCGGGGACACCGGGGAGCTGTTTTTT
D: -; J: TRBJ1-1; V: TRBV7-3; size: -; CDR3: CASSFSGNTEAFF; DNA: TGTGCCAGCAGCTTCTCGGGGAACACTGAAGCTTTCTTT
D: -; J: TRBJ2-6; V: TRBV10-2; size: -; CDR3: CASSDGRAGANVLTF; DNA: TGCGCCAGCAGTGATGGCAGGGCCGGGGCCAACGTCCTGACTTTC
D: -; J: TRBJ1-2; V: TRBV19; size: -; CDR3: CASSPRLDYGYTF; DNA: TGTGCCAGTAGTCCCCGACTGGACTATGGCTACACCTTC
D: -; J: TRBJ1-1; V: TRBV18; size: few; CDR3: CASSPLRGGVTEAFF; DNA: TGTGCCAGCTCACCCCTCCGCGGGGGAGTCACTGAAGCTTTCTTT
D: -; J: TRBJ1-1; V: TRBV30; size: few; CDR3: CAWSRGGNTEAFF; DNA: TGTGCCTGGAGTAGGGGGGGCAACACTGAAGCTTTCTTT
D: TRBD2; J: TRBJ2-1; V: TRBV4-2; size: -; CDR3: CASSQEAGAGGEQFF; DNA: TGTGCCAGCAGCCAAGAAGCGGGGGCCGGCGGTGAGCAGTTCTTC
D: -; J: TRBJ1-2; V: TRBV19; size: -; CDR3: CASSIEQGRNYGYTF; DNA: TGTGCCAGTAGTATTGAACAGGGCAGGAACTATGGCTACACCTTC
D: -; J: TRBJ2-7; V: TRBV5-4; size: -; CDR3: CASSVGARFDEQYF; DNA: TGTGCCAGCAGCGTTGGTGCGAGGTTTGACGAGCAGTACTTC